This TCR beta chain was obtained from a study of blood T cells in healthy people across ages. Study context: Template switching retrieved approximately one barcoded beta molecule for each two T cells. General observations from the study: It was held that diversity estimates obtained from one million T cells represented underestimates. No conclusive comparison of naive versus antigen-experienced cells was possible with unsorted PBMCs.

A sample-barcoded 5' primer and a J-beta primer mix were used in a second PCR of about 7 to 12 cycles. All cDNA molecules were each tagged by a template-switch adaptor with 12 random nucleotides. TCRdb redid the calling of the 5' RACE reads with MiXCR, one entry per CDR3 protein. This sample yields 800,000 to 900,000 distinct CDR3 sequences, of which 55% to 65% are seen a single time; 25% to 35% belongs to the top ten. The CDR3 covers 15 residues. CDR1 is KGHSH, CDR2 LQKENI, per germline. V shed 3 bases, J shed 7 bases, and the junction held 9 bases outside the gene matches. This clonotype was observed a handful of times. Its antigen is unidentified.

The rearrangement links TRBV18 to TRBJ2-7; 10 bases line up with TRBD1. The source of this sequence is a young man in good health. Sample: blood. The CDR3 loop reads CASSPGTGELGEQYF. The CDR3 DNA reads as TGTGCCAGCTCACCCGGGACAGGGGAACTCGGGGAGCAGTACTTC.